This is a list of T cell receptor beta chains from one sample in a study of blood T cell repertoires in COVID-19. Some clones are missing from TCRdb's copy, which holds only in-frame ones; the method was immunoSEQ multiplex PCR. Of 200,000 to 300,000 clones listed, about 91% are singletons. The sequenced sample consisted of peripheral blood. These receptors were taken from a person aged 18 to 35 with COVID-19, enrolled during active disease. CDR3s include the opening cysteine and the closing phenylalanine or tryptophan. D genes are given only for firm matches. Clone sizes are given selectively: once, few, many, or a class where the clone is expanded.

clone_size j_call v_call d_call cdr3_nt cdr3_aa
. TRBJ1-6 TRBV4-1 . TGCGCCAGCAGCTTTACCATCAGGGCCTCACCCCTCCACTTT CASSFTIRASPLHF
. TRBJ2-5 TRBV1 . TGCACCAGCAGGCCGGGTCCCGGGGTGGAGACCCAGTACTTC CTSRPGPGVETQYF
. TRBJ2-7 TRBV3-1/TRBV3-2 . TGTGCCAGCAGCCGGACAGCAGGAACCTACTACGAGCAGTACTTC CASSRTAGTYYEQYF
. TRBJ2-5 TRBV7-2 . TGTGCCAGCAGCTACCTATCGGGAGCCCAAGAGACCCAGTACTTC CASSYLSGAQETQYF
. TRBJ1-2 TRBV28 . TGTGCCAGCAGCCCCCCGGGAGGGTTAAACTATGGCTACACCTTC CASSPPGGLNYGYTF
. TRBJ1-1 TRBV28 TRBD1 TGTGCCAGCAGTTTGCTGGGGGGACAGGGGGCCCCTGAAGCTTTCTTT CASSLLGGQGAPEAFF
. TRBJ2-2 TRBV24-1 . TGTGCCACCAGTGACACGGGTCTTCCCAGATCCGGGGAGCTGTTTTTT CATSDTGLPRSGELFF
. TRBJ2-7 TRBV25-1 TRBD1 TGTGCCAGCAGTGAACTCCTACCGGGACAGGCTAGATACGAGCAGTACTTC CASSELLPGQARYEQYF
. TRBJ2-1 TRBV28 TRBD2 TGTGCCAGCAGGGAACTAGCGGGTAACAATGAGCAGTTCTTC CASRELAGNNEQFF
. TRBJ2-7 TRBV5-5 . TGTGCCAGCAGCGGTAGCGGATCAGTCCCCCACGAGCAGTACTTC CASSGSGSVPHEQYF
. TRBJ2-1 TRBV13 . TGTGCCAGCAGCTTCGGACAGGGAGGGCTTCACGGCAATGAGCAGTTCTTC CASSFGQGGLHGNEQFF
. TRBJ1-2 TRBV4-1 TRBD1 TGCGCCAGCAGCAGTATAGTGGACAGGGAACCCTATGGCTACACCTTC CASSSIVDREPYGYTF
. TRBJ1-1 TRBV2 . TGTGCCAGCAATGCGGAACCGGGTACTGAAGCTTTCTTT CASNAEPGTEAFF
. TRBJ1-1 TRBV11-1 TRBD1 TGTGCCAGCAGCTTTTTACAGGGGACCCTGAACACTGAAGCTTTCTTT CASSFLQGTLNTEAFF
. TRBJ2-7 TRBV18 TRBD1 TGTGCCAGCTCACCAGTAGGGGGCGAGAACGAGCAGTACTTC CASSPVGGENEQYF
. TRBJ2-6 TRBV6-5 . TGTGCCAGCGGGGGGAACTCTGGGGCCAACGTCCTGACTTTC CASGGNSGANVLTF
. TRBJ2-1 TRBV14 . TGTGCCAGCAGCCAAGATCGGGGTCATGAGCAGTTCTTC CASSQDRGHEQFF
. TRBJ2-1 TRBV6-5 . TGTGCCAGCAGTTACTCGATCGGGAGTTTTGAGCAGTTCTTC CASSYSIGSFEQFF
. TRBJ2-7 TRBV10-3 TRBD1 TGTGCCAACCGCGGGCAGGGGGTCGACGAGCAGTACTTC CANRGQGVDEQYF
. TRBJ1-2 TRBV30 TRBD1 TGTGCCTGGTCGCAGGGGGACTATGGCTACACCTTC CAWSQGDYGYTF
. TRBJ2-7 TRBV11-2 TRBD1 TGTGCCAGCAGCCTACTACATATGACAGGGGACGAGCAGTACTTC CASSLLHMTGDEQYF
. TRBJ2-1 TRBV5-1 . TGCGCCAGCAGCCCTACCTGGTCCTCGGAGGACAATGAGCAGTTCTTC CASSPTWSSEDNEQFF
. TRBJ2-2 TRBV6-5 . TGTGCCAGCAGTTATAACTCGAACACCGGGGAGCTGTTTTTT CASSYNSNTGELFF
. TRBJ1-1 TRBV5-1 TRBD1 TGCGCCAGCAGCTTGGCTGGGACAGGTATTGAAGCTTTCTTT CASSLAGTGIEAFF
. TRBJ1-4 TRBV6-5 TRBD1 TGTGCCAGCAGTTACGGGACAGTAAATGAAAAACTGTTTTTT CASSYGTVNEKLFF
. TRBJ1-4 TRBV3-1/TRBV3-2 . TGTGCCAGCAGCCAAGAACGGGGGGCGCATGAAAAACTGTTTTTT CASSQERGAHEKLFF
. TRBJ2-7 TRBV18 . TGTGCCAGCTCACAGACTAGTCAAAACTACGAGCAGTACTTC CASSQTSQNYEQYF
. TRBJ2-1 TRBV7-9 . TGTGCCAGCGCCCCCCCCCAGGGGACTACCTCGAGCTCCTACAATGAGCAGTTCTTC CASAPPQGTTSSSYNEQFF
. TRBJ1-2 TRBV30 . TGTGCCTTACGCCCGACAGCCTGGAGCTATGGCTACACCTTC CALRPTAWSYGYTF
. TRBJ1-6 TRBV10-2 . TGCGCCAGCCGGGTGGTGGTCAATTCACCCCTCCACTTT CASRVVVNSPLHF
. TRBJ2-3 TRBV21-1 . TGTGCCAGCAGCACCTTAAAGACTAGCGGGAGAAGGCCAGATACGCAGTATTTT CASSTLKTSGRRPDTQYF
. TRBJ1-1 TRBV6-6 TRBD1 TGTGCCAGCAGTCCCTACCGGGACAGGGGCCGGAGGACTGAAGCTTTCTTT CASSPYRDRGRRTEAFF
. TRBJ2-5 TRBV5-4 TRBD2 TGTGCCAGCAGCTTGGGATGGACTAGTCCGGAGACCCAGTACTTC CASSLGWTSPETQYF
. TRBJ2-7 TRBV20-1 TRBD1 TGCAGTCAAGACAGGGACTACGAGCAGTACTTC CSQDRDYEQYF
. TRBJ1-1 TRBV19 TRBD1 TGTGCCAGTACCCGGACAGGGGTGATCACTGAAGCTTTCTTT CASTRTGVITEAFF
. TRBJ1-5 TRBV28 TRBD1 TGTGCCAGCAGTGACAGGGGACAGCCCCAGCATTTT CASSDRGQPQHF
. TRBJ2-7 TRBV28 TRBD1 TGTGCCAGCAGTACGCCGGGACAGGGGTCTCGGGAGCAGTACTTC CASSTPGQGSREQYF
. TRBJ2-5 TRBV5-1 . TGCGCCAGCAGCCCCGGGTCCCAAGAGACCCAGTACTTC CASSPGSQETQYF
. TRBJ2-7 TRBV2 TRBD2 TGTGCCAGCAGTGCGACTAGCGGGGGTTACGAGCAGTACTTC CASSATSGGYEQYF
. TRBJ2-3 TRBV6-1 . TGTGCCAGCAGTGAACCGGGACACACAGATACGCAGTATTTT CASSEPGHTDTQYF
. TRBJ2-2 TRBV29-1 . TGCAGCGTTGTACTAGCAGGGCCCACCGGGGAGCTGTTTTTT CSVVLAGPTGELFF
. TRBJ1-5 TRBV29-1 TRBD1 TGCAGCGCCGCAGGGGGAAACAATCAGCCCCAGCATTTT CSAAGGNNQPQHF
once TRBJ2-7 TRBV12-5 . TGTGCTAGTGGTCGCGGGGCGGTGTACGAGCAGTACTTC CASGRGAVYEQYF
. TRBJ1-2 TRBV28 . TGTGCCAGCAGTTTGAGAAACTATGGCTACACCTTC CASSLRNYGYTF
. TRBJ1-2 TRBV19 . TGTGCCAGTAGTATTGGCACAGGGATTGGCTACACCTTC CASSIGTGIGYTF
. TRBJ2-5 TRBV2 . TGTGCCAGCGGACAGCAAGAGACCCAGTACTTC CASGQQETQYF
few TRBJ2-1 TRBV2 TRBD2 TGTGCCGGGGGACCCGGGACTAGCCCAAATAAGCAGTTCTTC CAGGPGTSPNKQFF
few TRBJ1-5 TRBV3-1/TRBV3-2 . TGTGCCAGCAGCCAAGTCCCAGGGTTCGTGCAGCCCCAGCATTTT CASSQVPGFVQPQHF
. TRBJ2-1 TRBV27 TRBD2 TGTGCCAGCAGTTTAATGGTAGCGGGCAGCTCCTACAATGAGCAGTTCTTC CASSLMVAGSSYNEQFF